The rows below give T cell receptor beta chains drawn from one sample of a study of T cells after yellow fever vaccination. TCRdb recomputed calls from the 5' RACE reads with MiXCR, one row per CDR3 protein. The repertoire has about 320,000 distinct CDR3 sequences, approximately 4% of them found once; the top ten carry approximately 19%. The sequencing used PBMCs, collected 15 days after the yellow fever booster vaccination. Receptors originate from a man aged 18 to 29 who received the YFV17D yellow fever vaccine. Both conserved end residues are part of each CDR3. D genes are given only for firm matches. Some rows mark clone size as missing; the rest say once, few, many or name a class of expanded clone.

clone_size: NA; v_call: TRBV5-4; d_call: TRBD1; j_call: TRBJ1-2; cdr3_aa: CASSYDRGYGYTF; cdr3_nt: TGTGCCAGCAGCTATGACAGGGGCTATGGCTACACCTTC
clone_size: many; v_call: TRBV24-1; d_call: NA; j_call: TRBJ2-1; cdr3_aa: CATSDGKIQGNEQFF; cdr3_nt: TGTGCCACCAGTGATGGGAAGATCCAAGGTAATGAGCAGTTCTTC
clone_size: many; v_call: TRBV24-1; d_call: TRBD1; j_call: TRBJ2-1; cdr3_aa: CATSASTGTGTNEQFF; cdr3_nt: TGTGCCACCAGTGCTTCCACCGGGACAGGGACCAATGAGCAGTTCTTC
clone_size: many; v_call: TRBV6-6; d_call: TRBD2; j_call: TRBJ2-1; cdr3_aa: CASSAGGASYNEQFF; cdr3_nt: TGTGCCAGCAGCGCCGGGGGGGCCTCCTACAATGAGCAGTTCTTC
clone_size: many; v_call: TRBV29-1; d_call: TRBD1; j_call: TRBJ2-5; cdr3_aa: CSATGERQETQYF; cdr3_nt: TGCAGCGCTACAGGGGAGAGGCAAGAGACCCAGTACTTC
clone_size: few; v_call: TRBV28; d_call: NA; j_call: TRBJ1-3; cdr3_aa: CASTQASASSGNTIYF; cdr3_nt: TGTGCCAGCACCCAGGCTAGTGCGTCCTCTGGAAACACCATATATTTT
clone_size: NA; v_call: TRBV5-1; d_call: NA; j_call: TRBJ2-7; cdr3_aa: CASSPGRAGPYEQYF; cdr3_nt: TGCGCCAGCAGTCCAGGACGGGCTGGCCCTTACGAGCAGTACTTC
clone_size: few; v_call: TRBV3-1; d_call: NA; j_call: TRBJ1-5; cdr3_aa: CASSQDPRAGRNNQPQHF; cdr3_nt: TGTGCCAGCAGCCAAGATCCCCGGGCAGGGCGAAACAATCAGCCCCAGCATTTT
clone_size: NA; v_call: TRBV5-4; d_call: TRBD1; j_call: TRBJ1-2; cdr3_aa: CASSFDRGGYTF; cdr3_nt: TGTGCCAGCAGCTTCGACAGGGGAGGCTACACCTTC
clone_size: many; v_call: TRBV5-6; d_call: NA; j_call: TRBJ1-4; cdr3_aa: CASSGGTNEKLFF; cdr3_nt: TGTGCCAGCAGCGGGGGCACTAATGAAAAACTGTTTTTT
clone_size: many; v_call: TRBV7-6; d_call: NA; j_call: TRBJ2-5; cdr3_aa: CASSLARQETQYF; cdr3_nt: TGTGCCAGCAGCTTAGCAAGGCAAGAGACCCAGTACTTC
clone_size: few; v_call: TRBV4-1; d_call: TRBD1; j_call: TRBJ2-1; cdr3_aa: CASSQETGGSYNEQFF; cdr3_nt: TGCGCCAGCAGCCAAGAAACAGGGGGCTCCTACAATGAGCAGTTCTTC
clone_size: NA; v_call: TRBV27; d_call: NA; j_call: TRBJ1-5; cdr3_aa: CASSTGNQNQPQHF; cdr3_nt: TGTGCCAGCAGTACAGGGAATCAGAATCAGCCCCAGCATTTT
clone_size: NA; v_call: TRBV20-1; d_call: NA; j_call: TRBJ2-5; cdr3_aa: CSASDPRRFRQETQYF; cdr3_nt: TGCAGTGCTAGTGATCCGCGTCGGTTTAGGCAAGAGACCCAGTACTTC
clone_size: many; v_call: TRBV20-1; d_call: TRBD1; j_call: TRBJ2-2; cdr3_aa: CSARNRDRVTGELFF; cdr3_nt: TGCAGTGCTAGAAACCGGGACAGGGTCACCGGGGAGCTGTTTTTT
clone_size: many; v_call: TRBV12-3/TRBV12-4; d_call: NA; j_call: TRBJ2-7; cdr3_aa: CASSPSGVYEQYF; cdr3_nt: TGTGCCAGCAGTCCCTCGGGAGTTTACGAGCAGTACTTC
clone_size: few; v_call: TRBV10-3; d_call: NA; j_call: TRBJ2-3; cdr3_aa: CAISTLGRGPESSTDTQYF; cdr3_nt: TGTGCCATCAGTACCCTTGGGCGGGGGCCGGAATCTAGCACAGATACGCAGTATTTT